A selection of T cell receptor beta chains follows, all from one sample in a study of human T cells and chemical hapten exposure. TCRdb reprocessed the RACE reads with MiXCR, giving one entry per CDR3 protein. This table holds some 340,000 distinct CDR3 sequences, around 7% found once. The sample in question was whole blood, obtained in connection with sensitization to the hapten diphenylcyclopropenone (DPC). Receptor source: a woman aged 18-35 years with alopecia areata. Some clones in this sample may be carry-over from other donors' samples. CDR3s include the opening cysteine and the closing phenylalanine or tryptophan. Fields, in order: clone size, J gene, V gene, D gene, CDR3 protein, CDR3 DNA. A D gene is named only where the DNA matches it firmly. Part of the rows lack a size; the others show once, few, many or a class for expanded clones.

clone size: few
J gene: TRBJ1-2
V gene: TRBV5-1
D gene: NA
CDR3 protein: CASSLYRGVNGYTF
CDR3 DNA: TGCGCCAGCAGCTTATATCGGGGAGTCAATGGCTACACCTTC

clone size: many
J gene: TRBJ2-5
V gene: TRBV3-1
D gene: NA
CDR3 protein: CASSQVRGETQYF
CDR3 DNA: TGTGCCAGCAGCCAAGTCCGGGGAGAGACCCAGTACTTC

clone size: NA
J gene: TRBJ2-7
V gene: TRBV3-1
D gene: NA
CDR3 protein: CASSQGAARLHEQYF
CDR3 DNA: TGTGCCAGCAGCCAAGGGGCGGCGCGACTCCACGAGCAGTACTTC

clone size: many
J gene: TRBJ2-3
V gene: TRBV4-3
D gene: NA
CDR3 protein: CASSQEGTSTDTQYF
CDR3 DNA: TGCGCCAGCAGCCAAGAAGGGACTAGCACAGATACGCAGTATTTT

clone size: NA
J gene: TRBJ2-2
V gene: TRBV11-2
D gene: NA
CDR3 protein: CASSSPQTLRVPALFF
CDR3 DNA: TGTGCCAGCAGCTCCCCCCAGACTTTGAGGGTGCCGGCGCTGTTTTTT

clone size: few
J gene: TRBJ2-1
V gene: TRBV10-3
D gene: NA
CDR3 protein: CAISDQGNEQFF
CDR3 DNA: TGTGCCATCAGTGATCAGGGCAATGAGCAGTTCTTC

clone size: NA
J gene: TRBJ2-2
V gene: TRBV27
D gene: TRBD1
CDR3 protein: CASSLRGQGNRELFF
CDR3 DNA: TGTGCCAGCAGTTTAAGGGGACAGGGGAACCGGGAGCTGTTTTTT

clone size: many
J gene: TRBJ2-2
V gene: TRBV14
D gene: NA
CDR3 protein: CASSARWDAGTGELFF
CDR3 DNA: TGTGCCAGCAGCGCCCGCTGGGACGCTGGCACCGGGGAGCTGTTTTTT

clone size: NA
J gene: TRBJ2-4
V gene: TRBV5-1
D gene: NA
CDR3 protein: CASSLGRDSSIQYF
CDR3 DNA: TGCGCCAGCAGCTTGGGCAGAGATTCGAGCATTCAGTACTTC

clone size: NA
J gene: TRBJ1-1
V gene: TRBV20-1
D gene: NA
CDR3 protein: CSARVLSMNTEAFF
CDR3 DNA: TGCAGTGCTAGAGTCCTTAGTATGAACACTGAAGCTTTCTTT

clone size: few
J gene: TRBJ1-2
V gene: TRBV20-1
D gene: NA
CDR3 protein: CSARVQGDYGYTF
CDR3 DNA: TGCAGTGCTAGAGTACAGGGCGACTATGGCTACACCTTC

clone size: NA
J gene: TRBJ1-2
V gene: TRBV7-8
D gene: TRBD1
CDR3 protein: CASSLAGTGLYGYTF
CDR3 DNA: TGTGCCAGCAGCTTAGCGGGGACAGGACTCTATGGCTACACCTTC